The clone carrying this TCR beta chain was seen at least ten times. From RNA transcripts, TCR beta CDR3 regions were amplified. TCR CDR3 underwent first-round RT-PCR with the HTBI primer set. TCRdb re-derived calls from the multiplex PCR reads in MiXCR, one entry per CDR3 protein. The sample holds 500,000 to 750,000 distinct CDR3 sequences; approximately 14% are singletons and the top ten take under 8%. This sample stems from a study of T cells in Graves' hyperthyroidism and ophthalmopathy. Across the study: The initial diagnosis was the point when peripheral blood was collected, ahead of any treatment.

Trimming removed 4 bases from V and 2 bases from J, with 9 bases in between. The CDR3 runs to 13 residues. The source is a woman between 25 and 40 years old with Graves' hyperthyroidism. Sequenced material: blood. The chain recombines TRBV12-3 or TRBV12-4 with TRBJ2-7; D ambiguous. This chain's CDR3 is CASSSLSPYEQYF. In DNA, the CDR3 is TGTGCCAGCAGTTCCCTGTCCCCCTACGAGCAGTACTTC.